This T cell receptor beta chain was documented in a study of blood T cell repertoires in COVID-19. Background on the study: In each case, the material was cDNA or gDNA derived from T cells, B-cell-depleted T cells, or PBMCs.

In the authors' workflow: Amplification of reference gene primers was used by the study to estimate nucleated cell counts. Libraries were prepared by immunoSEQ multiplex PCR; TCRdb keeps only in-frame clonotypes and omits some of them. The DNA was the basis for D and trimming; V, J and clone size are from that table. The sample holds roughly 180,000 clones, 60% to 80% seen once. This clone turned up a few times. Germline V gene lookup returns CDR1 MGHDK and CDR2 SYGVNS. V lost 5 bases and J 7 bases, leaving 14 bases between the germline ends. This CDR3 has 13 amino acids. The sample taken for sequencing was peripheral blood. The chain uses TRBV25-1 and TRBJ1-1, with D possibly TRBD1 on 6 matching bases. This clonotype originated in a man aged 55 to 70 with active or convalescent COVID-19. CDR3 amino acids: CASSQMGAGEAFF. In DNA, the CDR3 is TGTGCCAGCAGTCAAATGGGGGCCGGTGAAGCTTTCTTT.